This T cell receptor (beta chain) was sequenced for a study of control samples from healthy donors and cancer patients. The V gene end was trimmed by 3 bases and the J gene end by 3 bases; junction bases not matched to a gene: 4. The CDR3 has 16 residues. CDR1 is KGHSH and CDR2 is LQKENI in the germline V gene. Assay used: immunoSEQ multiplex PCR; TCRdb lists only in-frame clones, some missing. The sample lists approximately 160,000 clones, 75% to 95% seen once, with 2% to 2.5% in the top ten. Material for sequencing was blood. The chain employs TRBV18 and TRBJ1-5; TRBD1 matches 11 bases. The receptor comes from a woman between 40 and 50 years old in good health. The CDR3, as DNA: TGTGCCAGCTCACCCGGACAGGGGGCCCCCAATCAGCCCCAGCATTTT. Its protein is CASSPGQGAPNQPQHF. Filled out from reference TRBV18 and TRBJ1-5, the complete variable domain reads NAGVMQNPRHLVRRRGQEARLRCSPMKGHSHVYWYRQLPEEGLKFMVYLQKENIIDESGMPKERFSAEFPKEGPSILRIQQVVRGDSAAYFCASSPGQGAPNQPQHFGDGTRLSIL.